The 19 T cell receptor beta chains below come from one sample, sequenced in a study of post-analysis software for immune sequencing data. Prepared libraries of TCR beta cDNA carried unique molecular identifiers. MiXCR was run by TCRdb on the PCR reads, yielding one entry per CDR3 protein. Here the sample spans roughly 200,000 distinct CDR3 sequences, around 30% being singletons. Their cognate antigens are unknown. Findings and caveats of the study: About five TRBV segments, including TRBV5-6, TRBV5-1 and TRBV20-1, were more frequent in patients than controls.

The sample comprised blood. These receptors all stem from a girl under 18 with multiple sclerosis.

The V call is TRBV5-6, the J call TRBJ2-2, with D possibly being TRBD2 (5 bases). This CDR3 comprises 13 residues. The germline V gene encodes CDR1 SGHDT and CDR2 YYEEEE. Trimming took off 1 base at V and 9 bases at J, with 10 bases between the two ends. CDR3 residues: CASSLFEGWELFF. Written as DNA, the CDR3 is TGTGCCAGCAGCTTGTTCGAGGGCTGGGAGCTGTTTTTT.

This clonotype was seen repeatedly, ten times or more. The V gene is TRBV6-1, the J gene TRBJ2-1, with 10 bases matching TRBD2. With 2 bases clipped from V and 9 bases from J, the junction kept 7 bases outside the gene matches. The CDR3 runs 15 residues. The V gene's germline CDR1 is MNHNS and CDR2 SASEGT. This CDR3 is CASSEFSLAGVEQFF. DNA of the CDR3: TGTGCCAGCAGTGAATTCAGTCTAGCGGGAGTTGAGCAGTTCTTC.

This clonotype was picked up many times. The chain links TRBV20-1 to TRBJ2-7; D may match TRBD1 or TRBD2 (5 bases each). Trimming pared 3 bases from V and 3 bases from J, leaving 18 bases between. The CDR3 totals 15 residues. Per the germline V gene, CDR1 is DFQATT and CDR2 is SNEGSKA (reference sequence). CDR3 residues: CSASDPGSGHYEQYF. Here the CDR3 DNA reads TGCAGTGCTAGCGACCCAGGGAGTGGGCACTACGAGCAGTACTTC.

This clonotype has ten or more counts. This CDR3 reads CSASGTTSDTQYF. Here the CDR3 DNA reads TGCAGTGCTTCCGGGACTACATCAGATACGCAGTATTTT. The V and J genes are TRBV20-1 and TRBJ2-3; 7 positions match TRBD2. CDR3 length: 13 residues. The trim removed 5 bases at V and 4 bases at J, leaving 6 bases unmatched. The V gene's germline CDR1 is DFQATT and CDR2 SNEGSKA (reference sequence).

As regards this clonotype: One end of the junction fails to match germline, which may point to a read error. The rearrangement uses TRBV6-1 and TRBJ1-6; D is possibly TRBD1 (6 bases). The germline V gene encodes CDR1 MNHNS and CDR2 SASEGT. The CDR3 consists of 14 residues. CDR3 nucleotides: TGTGCCAGCAGTAAAGCAGGGGCCAATTCACCCCTCCACTTT. It yields the protein CASSKAGANSPLHF.

This clonotype was observed at least ten times. The rearrangement joins TRBV5-1 to TRBJ1-5; 9 positions agree with TRBD1. Germline-derived CDR1 and CDR2 are SGHRS and YFSETQ. The CDR3 is made up of 15 amino acids. V lost 4 bases and J lost 4; bases outside the gene matches: 6. The CDR3 loop is CASSAGQGVNQPQHF. DNA of the CDR3: TGCGCCAGCAGCGCGGGACAGGGAGTAAATCAGCCCCAGCATTTT.

CDR3: CASRTLTGSYEQYF. The CDR3 DNA reads TGCGCCAGCCGTACCCTGACAGGGAGCTACGAGCAGTACTTC. The rearrangement joins TRBV5-1 to TRBJ2-7; 7 bases fit TRBD1. The V gene end was trimmed by 7 bases and the J gene end by 3 bases; junction bases not matched to a gene: 10. The CDR3 length is 14 residues. The germline V gene encodes CDR1 SGHRS and CDR2 YFSETQ.

This clonotype was observed many times. The rearrangement links TRBV12-3 or TRBV12-4 to TRBJ2-7; D may correspond to TRBD1 or TRBD2 (5 bases each). This CDR3 has 13 amino acids. Trimming removed 5 bases from V and 3 bases from J, with 11 bases in between. CDR3 sequence (DNA): TGTGCCAGCAGTGGGACGTCTTACTACGAGCAGTACTTC. This encodes CASSGTSYYEQYF.

This chain links TRBV11-1 with TRBJ2-3, with D unresolved. Looked up from germline, CDR1 is SGHAT and CDR2 is FQDESV (reference sequence). Deletions cut 5 bases from V and 2 bases from J, with 20 bases between. The CDR3 is made up of 17 amino acids. The CDR3 protein is CASSPIPTRRVTDTQYF. CDR3 in DNA: TGTGCCAGCAGCCCCATACCGACCCGAAGGGTCACAGATACGCAGTATTTT.

This clonotype appeared many times. The chain employs TRBV6-1 and TRBJ1-2; 7 nucleotides line up with TRBD1. The CDR3 loop spans 16 amino acids. The germline V gene encodes CDR1 MNHNS and CDR2 SASEGT. V shed 3 bases and J 0 bases; nucleotides not matched to a gene: 7. CDR3 amino acids: CASSDTGDPSNYGYTF. In DNA form, the CDR3 reads TGTGCCAGCAGTGATACAGGGGACCCATCTAACTATGGCTACACCTTC.

Ten or more counts support this clonotype. The V gene is TRBV7-2, the J gene TRBJ1-2; D gene unclear. The CDR3 has 12 residues. Germline assignment: CDR1 SGHTA and CDR2 FQGNSA. The V and J ends lost 2 bases and 6 bases respectively, with 7 bases between them. The CDR3 region is CASSLIRDGYTF. DNA for the CDR3: TGTGCCAGCAGCTTAATTCGGGATGGCTACACCTTC.

This clonotype was seen ten or more times. This chain connects TRBV25-1 to TRBJ2-7; D remains unclear. The CDR3 totals 13 residues. With 5 bases removed from V and 9 bases from J, the gap between germline ends came to 17 bases. CDR1 MGHDK and CDR2 SYGVNS come from the germline V gene. In nucleotides, the CDR3 is TGTGCCAGCAGTTTGCAGACACCTACGAGGCAGTACTTC. Translating it yields CASSLQTPTRQYF.

This clonotype was recorded a few times. The chain recombines TRBV20-1 with TRBJ1-6, with D possibly TRBD1 on 5 matching bases. Trimming removed 2 bases from V and 7 bases from J, with 12 bases in between. This CDR3 contains 14 residues. Germline V gives CDR1 DFQATT, CDR2 SNEGSKA (reference sequence). DNA of the CDR3: TGCAGTGCTAGACTAGGACAAAAGAATTCACCCCTCCACTTT. As protein: CSARLGQKNSPLHF.

This chain links TRBV20-1 with TRBJ1-5; D gene ambiguous. This CDR3 is built from 13 residues. V gave up 3 bases and J gave up 0 bases, with 6 bases separating them. From germline, CDR1 is DFQATT and CDR2 SNEGSKA (reference sequence). In DNA, the CDR3 is TGCAGTGCTAGGGGCCATAGCAATCAGCCCCAGCATTTT. This codes for CSARGHSNQPQHF.

This clonotype was picked up a small number of times. The chain is built from TRBV10-1 and TRBJ1-5; D ambiguous. Germline CDR1 WNHNN, CDR2 SYGVQD (reference sequence). The V gene lost 9 bases and the J gene lost 4 bases, with 7 bases spanning the gap. The CDR3 totals 11 residues. CDR3 coding DNA: TGCGCCAGTCGCGGGAATCAGCCCCAGCATTTT. It translates to CASRGNQPQHF.

The chain is built from TRBV15 and TRBJ1-2; 7 bases fit TRBD1. Germline V gene lookup returns CDR1 LNHNV and CDR2 YYDKDF (reference sequence). The CDR3 is made up of 16 amino acids. J gave up 6 bases and V 1 base, and 11 bases lay outside the gene matches. CDR3 nucleotides: TGTGCCACCAGCAGAGGAAGGGCAGGGGGGAGGGATGGCTACACCTTC. Residues: CATSRGRAGGRDGYTF.

Worth noting for this clonotype: It may be a read error: a sequence one base away is much more abundant. V gene TRBV4-2 combines with J gene TRBJ2-7; 7 nucleotides match TRBD1. The DNA end lines up better with TRBJ2-5; the J call may be wrong. Germline V gene lookup returns CDR1 LGHNA and CDR2 YNFKEQ. The CDR3 loop spans 16 amino acids. This CDR3 is CASSKGVQGRGGTQYF. CDR3 bases: TGTGCCAGTAGCAAAGGGGTACAGGGGAGAGGAGGGACCCAGTACTTC.

The chain recombines TRBV12-3 or TRBV12-4 with TRBJ2-5, with D possibly called TRBD1 or TRBD2 (5 bases each). The CDR3 sequence is 15 residues long. The V and J ends lost 3 bases and 4 bases respectively, with 15 bases between them. The CDR3 loop is CASSFEGFVGETQYF. CDR3 nucleotide sequence: TGTGCCAGCAGTTTCGAGGGGTTCGTGGGAGAGACCCAGTACTTC.

A word on this clonotype: Possible read error: a much larger clone is one base away. CDR3 amino acids: CASSYRTGNQETQFF. For the CDR3, the DNA is TGCGCCAGCAGCTACCGGACAGGGAACCAAGAGACCCAGTTCTTC. The chain joins TRBV5-1 to TRBJ2-5; 8 positions match TRBD1. TRBJ2-1 explains the end of the DNA better; the J call may be wrong. This CDR3 has 15 amino acids. The germline CDR1 and CDR2 sequences are SGHRS and YFSETQ.